This TCR beta chain was identified in a study of identical twins. Regarding the study as a whole: Cord blood beta clonotypes that were abundant carried fewer insertions, and memory repertoires showed no such trend.

MiXCR, run by TCRdb on the 5' RACE reads, gives a single entry per CDR3 protein. The data hold 500,000 to 650,000 distinct CDR3 sequences, with about 7.1% observed a single time. This clonotype was counted many times. Antigen specificity is unknown. Trimming removed 6 bases at V and 6 bases at J, with 6 bases between. The CDR3 is 12 residues long. The sample was also reused in another study, on yellow fever vaccine responses in identical twins.

V and J are TRBV12-3 or TRBV12-4 and TRBJ1-6; D is uncertain. This clonotype was sampled from a woman between 18 and 29 years old in good health. Sequencing was performed on PBMCs. CDR3 DNA sequence: TGTGCCAGCAGACTCAGTAATTCACCCCTCCACTTT. Its translation: CASRLSNSPLHF.